This T cell receptor beta chain was profiled in a study of control samples from healthy donors and cancer patients. The table came from immunoSEQ multiplex PCR; TCRdb's copy has only in-frame clones and leaves some out. Among approximately 80,000 clones listed, about 88% were seen once. The CDR3 is made up of 14 amino acids. Trimming removed 2 bases at V and 7 bases at J, with 15 bases between. CDR1 SGHKS and CDR2 YYEKEE come from the germline V gene (reference sequence). The specimen sequenced was blood. The source is a woman between 45 and 65 years old in good health. This chain links TRBV5-5 with TRBJ1-2; D is uncertain. CDR3 nucleotide sequence: TGTGCCAGCAGCTTAGGCACGCCATTTGGTGGCTACACCTTC. Amino acids: CASSLGTPFGGYTF.